Listed below are T cell receptor beta chains from one sample, sequenced in a study of CD8 T cells in Susac syndrome. One entry per CDR3 protein, called by TCRdb with MiXCR from the immunoSEQ multiplex PCR reads. Found here are fewer than 200,000 distinct CDR3 sequences, approximately 93% of them singletons; the top ten hold around 0.1%. Sequenced sample: CD4+ T cells from PBMCs. These receptor sequences come from a human donor in good health. CDR3s include the opening cysteine and the closing phenylalanine or tryptophan. D genes are given only for firm matches. The size of a clone is reported for some rows only, either as once, few or many, or as a class for expanded clones.

d_call j_call clone_size v_call cdr3_aa cdr3_nt
. TRBJ1-5 . TRBV29-1 CSVQVVGNQPQHF TGCAGCGTCCAAGTGGTAGGGAATCAGCCCCAGCATTTT
. TRBJ2-7 . TRBV14 CASSQDEAGNSSYEQYF TGTGCCAGCAGCCAAGATGAGGCAGGCAATAGCTCCTACGAGCAGTACTTC
TRBD2 TRBJ2-5 . TRBV15 CATSRDLAGEETQYF TGTGCCACCAGCAGAGACCTAGCGGGCGAAGAGACCCAGTACTTC
. TRBJ2-5 once TRBV20-1 CSAIGQERGKTQYF TGCAGTGCAATAGGACAGGAGCGGGGAAAGACCCAGTACTTC
. TRBJ1-6 . TRBV27 CASSPEHGFTPLHF TGTGCCAGCAGCCCAGAGCACGGATTTACACCCCTCCACTTT
. TRBJ2-1 . TRBV12-3/TRBV12-4 CASILIPQVEQFF TGTGCCAGCATCCTTATACCCCAGGTGGAGCAGTTCTTC
TRBD1 TRBJ2-1 . TRBV30 CAWTPGQGYNEQFF TGTGCCTGGACACCGGGACAGGGCTACAATGAGCAGTTCTTC
. TRBJ1-5 . TRBV12-3/TRBV12-4 CASSPGGPSNQPQHF TGTGCCAGCAGTCCCGGGGGACCTAGCAATCAGCCCCAGCATTTT
. TRBJ2-1 once TRBV5-4 CASSAGPSGEQFF TGTGCCAGCAGCGCAGGGCCGAGCGGGGAGCAGTTCTTC
. TRBJ2-7 . TRBV3-1 CASSQDLGALRSYEQYF TGTGCCAGCAGCCAAGATCTTGGGGCCCTAAGATCCTACGAGCAGTACTTC
TRBD1 TRBJ2-1 . TRBV4-3 CASSPTGSNEQFF TGCGCCAGCAGCCCGACAGGGTCCAATGAGCAGTTCTTC
TRBD1 TRBJ2-7 . TRBV5-6 CASSWDRRDEQYF TGTGCCAGCAGCTGGGACAGGCGGGACGAGCAGTACTTC
. TRBJ2-7 . TRBV5-1 CASSHTGTVSYEQYF TGCGCCAGCAGCCACACCGGGACCGTCTCCTACGAGCAGTACTTC
. TRBJ1-5 . TRBV5-6 CASSVGPRGGNQPQHF TGTGCCAGCAGCGTGGGGCCCCGCGGCGGCAATCAGCCCCAGCATTTT
. TRBJ1-2 . TRBV7-9 CASSNDGPWGYTF TGTGCCAGCAGTAATGACGGCCCTTGGGGCTACACCTTC
. TRBJ1-5 . TRBV20-1 CSASSKNQPQHF TGCAGTGCTAGTTCCAAGAATCAGCCCCAGCATTTT
. TRBJ2-7 . TRBV28 CASSLSGYEQYF TGTGCCAGCAGCCTCAGCGGTTACGAGCAGTACTTC